These 20 T cell receptor beta chains were all obtained from the same sample, sequenced in a study of T-cell memory formation after mild COVID-19 (dated by TCRdb to the early 2020s). The library was built by means of 5' RACE. The sample was run on an Illumina NovaSeq 6000. The public reads were quality trimmed at Q25 with fastp and then assembled into clones with MiXCR by TCRdb, keeping productive beta chains. Identical CDR3 protein sequences are pooled into one entry, listed with their most common genes and DNA. The sample profile shows around 36,000 distinct CDR3 sequences; about an eighth of them were found once. Together, the top ten hold about 32% of the sample. The sequencing input was PBMCs or a T cell subset sorted from them (not recorded which). These receptors were taken from a man aged 18 to 29 who had mild COVID-19 (a few samples of this study predate the infection). The sample titles of this study are shuffled in the database, so cell type and time point are left out; the donor was told from shared clones.

This clonotype was seen many times. The CDR3 nucleotides read TGCGCCAGCAGCCAGCGACTAGCGGGGGTCGGCAATGAGCAGTTCTTC. Its translation is CASSQRLAGVGNEQFF. The genes are TRBV4-3 and TRBJ2-1, with 12 bases matching TRBD2. Germline-derived CDR1 and CDR2 are LGHNA and YSLEER. The CDR3 is 16 amino acids. The V gene end was trimmed by 3 bases and the J gene end by 6 bases; junction bases not matched to a gene: 6.

This clonotype was counted many times. The chain employs TRBV29-1 and TRBJ2-5, with a possible D match to TRBD1 (5 bases). V shed 5 bases and J shed 4 bases, with 5 bases lying between them. CDR3 length: 10 amino acids. CDR1 and CDR2 (germline): SQVTM, ANQGSEA. The CDR3 nucleotides read TGCAGCGTTCAGGGAGAGACCCAGTACTTC. It yields the protein CSVQGETQYF.

This clonotype was recorded many times. The chain joins TRBV20-1 to TRBJ2-3, with 9 bases identical to TRBD2. J lost 2 bases, V lost 3 bases, and 12 bases had no gene match. This CDR3 comprises 17 residues. The germline V gene encodes CDR1 DFQATT and CDR2 SNEGSKA (reference sequence). CDR3 nucleotides: TGCAGTGCTAGGGCTCCTAACCTAGCGGGGATCACAGATACGCAGTATTTT. Its translation: CSARAPNLAGITDTQYF.

There are many counts of this clonotype. The chain is built from TRBV29-1 and TRBJ2-7; TRBD2 aligns across 8 bases. With 7 bases clipped from V and 0 bases from J, the junction kept 17 bases outside the gene matches. Per germline, CDR1 SQVTM and CDR2 ANQGSEA. This CDR3 has 17 residues. The CDR3 nucleotides read TGCAGCGCCGAGATCATCAGCGGGGGCAGGATCTCCTACGAGCAGTACTTC. It is translated as CSAEIISGGRISYEQYF.

This clonotype occurred many times. A read error is possible here, since a much larger clone lies one base away. The rearrangement uses TRBV6-4 and TRBJ2-2, with a possible D match to TRBD2 (5 bases). Trimming shortened V by 3 bases and J by 3 bases, and 5 bases separated the two germline ends. The CDR3 runs to 13 residues. Germline V lookup: CDR1 MRHNA, CDR2 SNTAGT. The chain's CDR3 is CASSEADTGELFF. CDR3 nucleotide sequence: TGTGCCAGCAGTGAAGCGGACACCGGGGAGCTGTTTTTT.

The V gene is TRBV5-4, the J gene TRBJ1-1; 9 positions agree with TRBD1. Looked up from germline, CDR1 is SGHNT and CDR2 is YYREEE (reference sequence). Trimming cost V 0 bases and J 1 base; bases outside gene matches: 1. The CDR3 runs to 15 residues. Here the CDR3 DNA reads TGTGCCAGCAGCTTGGGGGACAGGGAGAACACTGAAGCTTTCTTT. This encodes CASSLGDRENTEAFF.

This clonotype occurred many times. V gene TRBV2 combines with J gene TRBJ1-5, with a possible D match to TRBD1 (5 bases). CDR1 is SNHLY, CDR2 FYNNEI, per germline. CDR3 length equals 15 residues. V gave up 7 bases and J gave up 0 bases, with 13 bases separating them. The DNA for the CDR3 is TGTGCCAGCAAATTGGGGGGAGATAGCAATCAGCCCCAGCATTTT. Translation: CASKLGGDSNQPQHF.

This clonotype has a count of ten or more. This sequence joins TRBV7-2 and TRBJ2-5, with 7 positions matching TRBD2. After removal of 4 bases from V and 5 bases from J, the junction contained 10 bases not matched to a gene. This CDR3 contains 15 residues. The germline gives CDR1 SGHTA, CDR2 FQGNSA. CDR3: CASSWTAGVGETQYF. CDR3 coding DNA: TGTGCCAGCAGCTGGACGGCGGGGGTTGGGGAGACCCAGTACTTC.

There are many counts of this clonotype. This chain uses TRBV5-5 with TRBJ1-2; D gene uncertain. CDR1 and CDR2 (germline): SGHKS, YYEKEE (reference sequence). Deletions cut 0 bases from V and 3 bases from J, with 12 bases between. The length of the CDR3 is 15 residues. The CDR3 sequence: CASSLGETLYYGYTF. For the CDR3, the DNA is TGTGCCAGCAGCTTGGGGGAAACCCTCTACTATGGCTACACCTTC.

This clonotype was observed at least ten times. This chain joins TRBV20-1 and TRBJ1-2, with D perhaps matching TRBD1 (5 bases). CDR1 and CDR2 (germline): DFQATT, SNEGSKA (reference sequence). The CDR3 is made up of 14 amino acids. Deletions cut 3 bases from V and 2 bases from J, with 13 bases between. The CDR3 is CSASRPGDNYGYTF. The DNA of the CDR3 is TGCAGTGCTAGTCGTCCGGGGGACAACTATGGCTACACCTTC.

Ten or more counts support this clonotype. This rearrangement joins TRBV3-1 to TRBJ2-1; D unresolved. V was pared by 0 bases and J by 0 bases, with 15 bases between. CDR3 length: 18 amino acids. Per the germline V gene, CDR1 is LGHDT and CDR2 is YNNKEL (reference sequence). This chain's CDR3 is CASSQDPLDRLSYNEQFF. Written as DNA, the CDR3 is TGTGCCAGCAGCCAAGATCCACTGGATCGGCTCTCCTACAATGAGCAGTTCTTC.

The chain couples TRBV12-3 or TRBV12-4 to TRBJ1-2; D is unclear. The CDR3 loop spans 13 amino acids. Trimming removed 6 bases at V and 5 bases at J, with 13 bases between. Written as DNA, the CDR3 is TGTGCCAGCAGCTACGACACTGCTTATGGCTACACCTTC. This sequence encodes CASSYDTAYGYTF.

In this sample, this clonotype turned up many times. This chain links TRBV20-1 with TRBJ2-7; D call uncertain. The CDR3 has 14 residues. The germline V and J ends were trimmed by 0 bases and 0 bases, with 9 bases remaining between them. Germline lookup yields CDR1 DFQATT and CDR2 SNEGSKA (reference sequence). The CDR3 reads CSARDPPSSYEQYV. CDR3 sequence (DNA): TGCAGTGCTAGAGATCCCCCTAGCTCCTACGAGCAGTACGTC.

This clonotype has a count of ten or more. This chain connects TRBV20-1 to TRBJ2-6; no reliable D call. V lost 1 base and J lost 1, with 8 bases in between. The CDR3 contains 15 residues. CDR1 and CDR2 (germline): DFQATT, SNEGSKA (reference sequence). The CDR3: CSARGTGSGANVLTF. The CDR3 DNA sequence: TGCAGTGCTAGAGGGACCGGTTCTGGGGCCAACGTCCTGACTTTC.

At least ten counts were recorded for this clonotype. The V call is TRBV5-1, the J call TRBJ1-1; D might be TRBD1 (6 bases). CDR1 is SGHRS, CDR2 YFSETQ, per germline. Trimming removed 4 bases from V and 5 bases from J, with 12 bases in between. This CDR3 comprises 13 residues. The CDR3 DNA reads TGCGCCAGCAGCCCCGACAGGCTAACTGAAGCTTTCTTT. It specifies CASSPDRLTEAFF. The complete variable domain, with remaining parts taken from reference TRBV5-1 and TRBJ1-1, reads KAGVTQTPRYLIKTRGQQVTLSCSPISGHRSVSWYQQTPGQGLQFLFEYFSETQRNKGNFPGRFSGRQFSNSRSEMNVSTLELGDSALYLCASSPDRLTEAFFGQGTRLTVV.

This clonotype was counted many times. The chain is built from TRBV3-1 and TRBJ2-1, with 7 positions matching TRBD2. Looked up from germline, CDR1 is LGHDT and CDR2 is YNNKEL (reference sequence). V was pared by 4 bases and J by 0 bases, with 3 bases of the junction left unmatched. CDR3 length: 15 amino acids. The CDR3 spells CASSPRGTSYNEQFF. The CDR3 coding sequence is TGTGCCAGCAGCCCGCGGGGGACCTCCTACAATGAGCAGTTCTTC.

The chain joins TRBV24-1 to TRBJ2-1, with 13 bases identical to TRBD2. After removal of 4 bases from V and 15 bases from J, the junction contained 14 bases not matched to a gene. The CDR3 covers 16 residues. The V gene's germline CDR1 is KGHDR and CDR2 SFDVKD. The CDR3 DNA reads TGTGCCACCAGTGAGTCCGGGACTAGCGGGGAGGGAAGGTCGTTCTTC. Amino acids: CATSESGTSGEGRSFF.

This clonotype was counted at least ten times. This chain connects TRBV18 to TRBJ1-1, with D perhaps TRBD1 (6 bases). Looked up from germline, CDR1 is KGHSH and CDR2 is LQKENI. This CDR3 has 15 residues. V dropped 4 bases and J dropped 2 bases, with 14 bases sitting between them. The CDR3 protein is CASSRPTGANTEAFF. The CDR3 DNA sequence: TGTGCCAGCTCACGTCCGACGGGGGCTAACACTGAAGCTTTCTTT.

The table lists this clonotype with many counts. The CDR3 nucleotides read TGCAGCGTTGAAGATCTCCATCGGGGGGACTTCTGGCACCAGTACTTC. Its translation is CSVEDLHRGDFWHQYF. V and J are TRBV29-1 and TRBJ2-5; 7 bases agree with TRBD2. V shed 0 bases and J 10 bases; nucleotides not matched to a gene: 17. The length of the CDR3 is 16 residues. The germline CDR1 and CDR2 sequences are SQVTM and ANQGSEA.

The table lists this clonotype with many counts. V usage is TRBV29-1 and J usage is TRBJ1-3; D is uncertain. This CDR3 has 13 residues. Trimming cost V 4 bases and J 1 base, with 8 bases left between them. CDR1 SQVTM and CDR2 ANQGSEA come from the germline V gene. In DNA form, the CDR3 reads TGCAGCGTTGTGCCCGGGTCTGGAAACACCATATATTTT. It encodes CSVVPGSGNTIYF.